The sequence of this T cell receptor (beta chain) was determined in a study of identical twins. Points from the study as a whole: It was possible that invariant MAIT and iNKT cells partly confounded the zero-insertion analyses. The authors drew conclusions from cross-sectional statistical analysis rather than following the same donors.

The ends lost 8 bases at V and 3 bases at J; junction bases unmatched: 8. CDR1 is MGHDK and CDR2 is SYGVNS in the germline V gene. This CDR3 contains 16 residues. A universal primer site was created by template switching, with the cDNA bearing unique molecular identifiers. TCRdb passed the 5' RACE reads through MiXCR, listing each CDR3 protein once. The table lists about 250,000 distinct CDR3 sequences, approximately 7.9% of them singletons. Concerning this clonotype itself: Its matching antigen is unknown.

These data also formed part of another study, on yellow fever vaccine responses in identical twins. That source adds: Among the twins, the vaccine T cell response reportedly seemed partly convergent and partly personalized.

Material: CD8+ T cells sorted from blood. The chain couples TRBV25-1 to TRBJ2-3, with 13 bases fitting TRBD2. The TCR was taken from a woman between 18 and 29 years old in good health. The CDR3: CASWPSGLAGTDTQYF. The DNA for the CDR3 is TGTGCCAGCTGGCCCTCGGGACTAGCGGGGACAGATACGCAGTATTTT. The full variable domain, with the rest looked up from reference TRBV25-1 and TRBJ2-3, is EADIYQTPRYLVIGTGKKITLECSQTMGHDKMYWYQQDPGMELHLIHYSYGVNSTEKGDLSSESTVSRIRTEHFPLTLESARPSHTSQYLCASWPSGLAGTDTQYFGPGTRLTVL.